This T cell receptor beta chain is from a study of shared clonotypes between healthy human individuals. Germline CDR1 reads MNHEY; CDR2 reads SMNVEV (reference sequence). The CDR3 covers 15 residues. The trim removed 6 bases at V and 8 bases at J, leaving 15 bases unmatched. Nashville, Tennessee was home to all donors, each a Caucasian adult. CD4+ cells yielded CD45RA+ naive and CD45RA-negative memory subsets. Notes on this clone: As yet, its antigen is unknown.

The study's findings and limits: Naive CD4 clonotypes were shared across several donors at roughly 5.3%.

Here immunoSEQ multiplex PCR was the method, and the copy in TCRdb shows in-frame clones only, minus some. The data show 1.5 million to 1.9 million clones, 95% to 99% seen once. Sequencing was carried out using naive CD4+ T cells sorted from blood. Subset in this sample: CD45RA+ positively selected. V and J are TRBV27 and TRBJ1-2; 7 nucleotides match TRBD1. This receptor was taken from a man aged 25-45 years in good health. CDR3: CASRIDRALGEGYTF. CDR3 bases: TGTGCCAGCAGAATTGACAGGGCTTTAGGTGAAGGCTACACCTTC.